The clone carrying this TCR beta chain was seen ten or more times. Described time point: newly diagnosed GD, antithyroid drugs for less than 3 months. Scientists built the TCR library using RNA that was extracted from PBMCs. The CDR3 is made up of 13 amino acids. V dropped 6 bases and J dropped 4 bases, with 9 bases sitting between them. Germline CDR1 SGHAT, CDR2 FQNNGV. HTBI primers from iRepertoire and Arm-PCR of CDR3 regions yielded the TCR beta libraries. A single record per CDR3 protein comes from TCRdb applying MiXCR to the multiplex PCR reads. The sample has 500,000 or so distinct CDR3 sequences; about 16% are singletons. The data are from a study of regulatory T cells in long-lasting Graves disease. These data are also associated with another study on T cells in Graves' hyperthyroidism and ophthalmopathy. From that study: Together with thyroid ultrasound, orbital computed tomography, serum thyroxine and TRAb, clinical symptoms were used for diagnoses. A set of HTBI primers served as the primers for a first-round RT-PCR of the TCR CDR3.

This sequence was found in a woman aged 35-65 years with Graves disease. The chain combines TRBV11-2 with TRBJ1-4; D might be TRBD1 (6 bases). The source material was peripheral blood mononuclear cells (PBMCs), sampled at new diagnosis, from a patient treated with antithyroid drugs. The CDR3 nucleotides read TGTGCCAGCAGGGGACAAAGTAATGAAAAACTGTTTTTT. Residues: CASRGQSNEKLFF.